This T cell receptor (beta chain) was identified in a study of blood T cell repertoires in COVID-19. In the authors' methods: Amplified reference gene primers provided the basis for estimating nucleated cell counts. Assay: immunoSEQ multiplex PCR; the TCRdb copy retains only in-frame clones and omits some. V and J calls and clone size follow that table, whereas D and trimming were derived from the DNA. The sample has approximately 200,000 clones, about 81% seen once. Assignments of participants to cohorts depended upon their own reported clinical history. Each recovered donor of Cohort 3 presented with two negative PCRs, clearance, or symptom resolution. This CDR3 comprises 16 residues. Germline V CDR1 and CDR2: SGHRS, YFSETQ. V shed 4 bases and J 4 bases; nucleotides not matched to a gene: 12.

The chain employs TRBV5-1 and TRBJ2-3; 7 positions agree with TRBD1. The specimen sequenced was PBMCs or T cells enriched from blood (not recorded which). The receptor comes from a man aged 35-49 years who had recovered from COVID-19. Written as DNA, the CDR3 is TGCGCCAGCAGCCTGAGGTCGGGACAGACCCCAGATACGCAGTATTTT. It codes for CASSLRSGQTPDTQYF.